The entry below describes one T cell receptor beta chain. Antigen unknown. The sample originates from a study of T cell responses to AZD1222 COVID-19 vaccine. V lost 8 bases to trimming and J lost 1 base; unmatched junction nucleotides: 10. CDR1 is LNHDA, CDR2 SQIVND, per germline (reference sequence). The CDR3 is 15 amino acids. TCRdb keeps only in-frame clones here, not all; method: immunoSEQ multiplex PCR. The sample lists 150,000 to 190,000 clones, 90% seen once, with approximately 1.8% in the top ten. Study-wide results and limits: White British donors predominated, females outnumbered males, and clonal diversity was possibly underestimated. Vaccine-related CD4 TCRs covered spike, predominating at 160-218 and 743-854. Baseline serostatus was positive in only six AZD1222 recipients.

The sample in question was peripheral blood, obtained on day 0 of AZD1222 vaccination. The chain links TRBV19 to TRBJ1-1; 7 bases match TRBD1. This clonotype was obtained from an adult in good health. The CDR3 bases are TGTGCCAGTCGCAGGGGGTCTGATTCGAACACTGAAGCTTTCTTT. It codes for CASRRGSDSNTEAFF.